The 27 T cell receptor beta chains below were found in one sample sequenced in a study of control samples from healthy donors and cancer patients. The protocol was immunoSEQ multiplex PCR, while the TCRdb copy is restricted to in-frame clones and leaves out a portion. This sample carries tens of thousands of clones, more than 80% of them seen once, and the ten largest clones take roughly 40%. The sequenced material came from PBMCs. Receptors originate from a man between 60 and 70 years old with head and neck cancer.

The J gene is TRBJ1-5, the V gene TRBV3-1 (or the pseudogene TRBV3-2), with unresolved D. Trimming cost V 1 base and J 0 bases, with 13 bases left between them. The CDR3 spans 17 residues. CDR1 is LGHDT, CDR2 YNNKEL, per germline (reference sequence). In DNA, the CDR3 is TGTGCCAGCAGCCAAGGCGCAGTCCTACATAGCAATCAGCCCCAGCATTTT. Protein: CASSQGAVLHSNQPQHF.

The CDR3 reads CASSIQQGTEAFF. CDR3 bases: TGTGCCAGTAGTATTCAACAGGGAACTGAAGCTTTCTTT. The chain links TRBV19 to TRBJ1-1; weak D call: TRBD1 (6 bases). CDR3 length: 13 residues. The V gene lost 3 bases and the J gene lost 5 bases, with 10 bases spanning the gap. Germline CDR1 reads LNHDA; CDR2 reads SQIVND (reference sequence).

CDR3 nucleotides: TGTGCCAGTAGTTGGGCTTGGGCTAGCAATCAGCCCCAGCATTTT. The encoded protein is CASSWAWASNQPQHF. J is TRBJ1-5 and V is TRBV19; D is uncertain. V gave up 5 bases and J gave up 0 bases, with 11 bases separating them. The CDR3 is made up of 15 amino acids. Germline V gene lookup returns CDR1 LNHDA and CDR2 SQIVND (reference sequence).

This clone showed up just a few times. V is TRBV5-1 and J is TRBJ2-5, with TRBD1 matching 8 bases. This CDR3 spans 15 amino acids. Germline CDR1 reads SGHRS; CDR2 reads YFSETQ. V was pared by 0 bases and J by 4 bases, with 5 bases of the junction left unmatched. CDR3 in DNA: TGCGCCAGCAGCTTGGGCGACGGACAGGGAGAGACCCAGTACTTC. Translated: CASSLGDGQGETQYF.

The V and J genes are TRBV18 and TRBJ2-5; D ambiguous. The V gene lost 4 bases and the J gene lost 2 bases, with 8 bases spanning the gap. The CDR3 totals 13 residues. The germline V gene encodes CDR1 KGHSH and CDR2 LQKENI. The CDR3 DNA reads TGTGCCAGCTCACGAGAAGTTCAAGAGACCCAGTACTTC. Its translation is CASSREVQETQYF. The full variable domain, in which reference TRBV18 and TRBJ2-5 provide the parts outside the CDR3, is NAGVMQNPRHLVRRRGQEARLRCSPMKGHSHVYWYRQLPEEGLKFMVYLQKENIIDESGMPKERFSAEFPKEGPSILRIQQVVRGDSAAYFCASSREVQETQYFGPGTRLLVL.

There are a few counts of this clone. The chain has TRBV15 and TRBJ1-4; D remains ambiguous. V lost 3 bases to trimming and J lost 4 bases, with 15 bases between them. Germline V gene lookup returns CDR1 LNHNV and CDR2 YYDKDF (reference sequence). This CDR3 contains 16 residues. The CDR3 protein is CATSSATGLGNEKLFF. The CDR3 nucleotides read TGTGCCACCAGCAGCGCCACGGGGTTGGGTAATGAAAAACTGTTTTTT.

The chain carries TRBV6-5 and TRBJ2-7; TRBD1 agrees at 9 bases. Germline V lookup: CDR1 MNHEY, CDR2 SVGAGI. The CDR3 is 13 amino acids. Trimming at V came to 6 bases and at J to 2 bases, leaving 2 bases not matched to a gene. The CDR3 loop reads CASRRTGAYEQYF. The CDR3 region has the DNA TGTGCCAGCAGGCGGACAGGGGCCTACGAGCAGTACTTC.

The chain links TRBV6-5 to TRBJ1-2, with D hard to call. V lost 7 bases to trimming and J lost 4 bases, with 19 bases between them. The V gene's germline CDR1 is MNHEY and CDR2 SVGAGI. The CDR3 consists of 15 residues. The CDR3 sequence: CASTPLAQPFYGYTF. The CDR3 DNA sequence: TGTGCCAGCACTCCCCTTGCCCAGCCCTTCTATGGCTACACCTTC.

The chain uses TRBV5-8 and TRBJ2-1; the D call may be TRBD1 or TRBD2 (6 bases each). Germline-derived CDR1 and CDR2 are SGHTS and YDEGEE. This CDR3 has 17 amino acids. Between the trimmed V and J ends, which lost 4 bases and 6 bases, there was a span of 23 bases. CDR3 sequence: CASSLGQWRRGGNEQFF. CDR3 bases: TGTGCCAGCAGCCTAGGACAGTGGAGGAGGGGTGGCAATGAGCAGTTCTTC.

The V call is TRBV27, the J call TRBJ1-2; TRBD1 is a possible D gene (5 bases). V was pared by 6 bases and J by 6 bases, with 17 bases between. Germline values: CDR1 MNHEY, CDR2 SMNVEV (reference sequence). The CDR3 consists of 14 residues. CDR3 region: CASRSGVRVDGYTF. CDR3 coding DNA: TGTGCCAGCAGGTCGGGGGTTCGAGTGGATGGCTACACCTTC.

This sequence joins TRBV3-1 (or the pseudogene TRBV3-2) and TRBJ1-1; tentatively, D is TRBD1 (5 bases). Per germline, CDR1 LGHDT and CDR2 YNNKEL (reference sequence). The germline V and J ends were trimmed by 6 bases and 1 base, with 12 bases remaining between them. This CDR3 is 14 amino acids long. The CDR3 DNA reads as TGTGCCAGCAGTCACAGTACAGGGAACACTGAAGCTTTCTTT. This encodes CASSHSTGNTEAFF.

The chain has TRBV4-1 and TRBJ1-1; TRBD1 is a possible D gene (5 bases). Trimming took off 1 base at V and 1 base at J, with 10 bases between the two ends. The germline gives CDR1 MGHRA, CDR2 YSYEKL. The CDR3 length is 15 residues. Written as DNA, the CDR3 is TGCGCCAGCAGCCAAGGGGAGGGGTCGAACACTGAAGCTTTCTTT. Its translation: CASSQGEGSNTEAFF.

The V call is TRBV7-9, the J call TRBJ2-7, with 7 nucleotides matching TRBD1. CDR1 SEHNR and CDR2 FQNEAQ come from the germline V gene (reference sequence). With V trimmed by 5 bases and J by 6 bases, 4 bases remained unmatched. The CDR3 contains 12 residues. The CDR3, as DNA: TGTGCCAGCAGCCCGACAGGGATCGAGCAGTACTTC. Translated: CASSPTGIEQYF.

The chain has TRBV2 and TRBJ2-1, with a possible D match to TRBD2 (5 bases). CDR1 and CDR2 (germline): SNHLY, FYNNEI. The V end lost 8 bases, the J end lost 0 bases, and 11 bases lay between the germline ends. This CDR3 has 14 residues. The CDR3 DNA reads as TGTGCCAGCCAGGAGCGGAGCTCCTACAATGAGCAGTTCTTC. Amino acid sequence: CASQERSSYNEQFF. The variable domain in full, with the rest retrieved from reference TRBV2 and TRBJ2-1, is EPEVTQTPSHQVTQMGQEVILRCVPISNHLYFYWYRQILGQKVEFLVSFYNNEISEKSEIFDDQFSVERPDGSNFTLKIRSTKLEDSAMYFCASQERSSYNEQFFGPGTRLTVL.

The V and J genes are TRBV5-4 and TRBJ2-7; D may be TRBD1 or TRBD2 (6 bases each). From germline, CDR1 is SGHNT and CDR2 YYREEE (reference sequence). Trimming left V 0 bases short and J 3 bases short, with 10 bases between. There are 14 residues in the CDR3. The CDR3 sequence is CASSLGGAIYEQYV. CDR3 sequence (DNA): TGTGCCAGCAGCTTGGGGGGGGCGATCTACGAGCAGTACGTC.

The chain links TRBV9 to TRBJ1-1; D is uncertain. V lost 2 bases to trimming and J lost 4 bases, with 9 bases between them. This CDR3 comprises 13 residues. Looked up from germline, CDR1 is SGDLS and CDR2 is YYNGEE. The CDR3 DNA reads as TGTGCCAGCAGCGTTTCGAAAGGCACTGAAGCTTTCTTT. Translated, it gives CASSVSKGTEAFF.

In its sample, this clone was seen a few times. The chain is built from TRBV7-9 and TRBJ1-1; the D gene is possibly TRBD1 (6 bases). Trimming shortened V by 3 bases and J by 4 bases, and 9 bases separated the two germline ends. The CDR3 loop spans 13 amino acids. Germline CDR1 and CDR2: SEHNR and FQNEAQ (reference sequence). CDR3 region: CASSFGGATEAFF. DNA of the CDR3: TGTGCCAGCAGCTTCGGGGGGGCCACTGAAGCTTTCTTT.

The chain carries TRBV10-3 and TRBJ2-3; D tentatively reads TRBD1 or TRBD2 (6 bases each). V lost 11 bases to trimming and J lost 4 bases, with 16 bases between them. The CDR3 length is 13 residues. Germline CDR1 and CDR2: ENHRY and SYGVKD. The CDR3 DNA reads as TGTGCCGCAGGAGGGGGAGAGGCAGATACGCAGTATTTT. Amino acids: CAAGGGEADTQYF.

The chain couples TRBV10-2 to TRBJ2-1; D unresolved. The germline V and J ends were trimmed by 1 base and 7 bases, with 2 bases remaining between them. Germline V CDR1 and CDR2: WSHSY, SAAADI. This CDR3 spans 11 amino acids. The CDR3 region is CASSEWNEQFF. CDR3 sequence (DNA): TGCGCCAGCAGTGAGTGGAATGAGCAGTTCTTC.

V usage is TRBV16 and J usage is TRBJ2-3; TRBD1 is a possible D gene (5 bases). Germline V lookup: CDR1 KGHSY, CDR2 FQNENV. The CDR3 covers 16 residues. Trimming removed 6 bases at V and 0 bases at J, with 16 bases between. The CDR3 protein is CASRDPRVASTDTQYF. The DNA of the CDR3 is TGTGCCAGCAGAGACCCCAGGGTCGCCAGCACAGATACGCAGTATTTT. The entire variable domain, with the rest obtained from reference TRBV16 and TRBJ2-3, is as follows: GEEVAQTPKHLVRGEGQKAKLYCAPIKGHSYVFWYQQVLKNEFKFLISFQNENVFDETGMPKERFSAKCLPNSPCSLEIQATKLEDSAVYFCASRDPRVASTDTQYFGPGTRLTVL.

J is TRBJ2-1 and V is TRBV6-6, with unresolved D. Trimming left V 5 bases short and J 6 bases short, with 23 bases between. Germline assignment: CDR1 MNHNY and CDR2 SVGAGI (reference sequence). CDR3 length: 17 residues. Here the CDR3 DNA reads TGTGCCAGCAGTCCTAGGGCTCTCCTCTTCTCCCTCAATGAGCAGTTCTTC. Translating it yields CASSPRALLFSLNEQFF.

The CDR3 reads CASSQAGGGAGELFF. The DNA for the CDR3 is TGCGCCAGCAGCCAAGCGGGAGGAGGGGCCGGGGAGCTGTTTTTT. This chain connects TRBV4-1 to TRBJ2-2; 7 bases align to TRBD2. V lost 1 base and J lost 6; bases outside the gene matches: 5. The CDR3 length is 15 residues. Germline loops: CDR1 MGHRA, CDR2 YSYEKL.

CDR3 protein: CASSQGQATYEQYF. Written as DNA, the CDR3 is TGTGCCAGCAGCCAGGGACAGGCTACCTACGAGCAGTACTTC. This chain uses TRBV3-1 (or the pseudogene TRBV3-2) with TRBJ2-7; TRBD1 matches at 8 bases. The germline gives CDR1 LGHDT, CDR2 YNNKEL (reference sequence). The CDR3 spans 14 residues. V dropped 3 bases and J dropped 2; count of bases not matched to a gene: 3.

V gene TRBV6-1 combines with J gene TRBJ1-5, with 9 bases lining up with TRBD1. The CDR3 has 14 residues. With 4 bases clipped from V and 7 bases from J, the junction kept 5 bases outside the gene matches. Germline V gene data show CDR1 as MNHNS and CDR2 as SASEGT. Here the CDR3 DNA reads TGTGCCAGCAGTGGAGGACAGGGGATACAGCCCCAGCATTTT. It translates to CASSGGQGIQPQHF.

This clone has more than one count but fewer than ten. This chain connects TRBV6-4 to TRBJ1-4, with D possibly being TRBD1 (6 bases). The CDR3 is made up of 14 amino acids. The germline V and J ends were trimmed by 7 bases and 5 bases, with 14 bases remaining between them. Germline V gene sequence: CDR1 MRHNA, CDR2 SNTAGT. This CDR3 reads CASTKGVANEKLFF. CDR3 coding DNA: TGTGCCAGCACCAAGGGGGTGGCGAATGAAAAACTGTTTTTT.

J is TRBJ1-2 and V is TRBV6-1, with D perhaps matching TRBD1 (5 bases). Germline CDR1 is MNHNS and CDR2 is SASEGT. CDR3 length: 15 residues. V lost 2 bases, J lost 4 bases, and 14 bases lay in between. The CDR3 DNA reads TGTGCCAGCAGTGAAAATGGGGGACGGCTCTATGGCTACACCTTC. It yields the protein CASSENGGRLYGYTF.

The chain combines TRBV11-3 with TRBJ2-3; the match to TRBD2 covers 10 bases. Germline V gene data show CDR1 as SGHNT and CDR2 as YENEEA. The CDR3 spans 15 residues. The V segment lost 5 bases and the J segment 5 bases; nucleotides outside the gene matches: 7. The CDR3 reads CASSPRAGGKDTQYF. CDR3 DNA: TGTGCCAGCAGCCCCCGAGCGGGAGGGAAAGATACGCAGTATTTT.